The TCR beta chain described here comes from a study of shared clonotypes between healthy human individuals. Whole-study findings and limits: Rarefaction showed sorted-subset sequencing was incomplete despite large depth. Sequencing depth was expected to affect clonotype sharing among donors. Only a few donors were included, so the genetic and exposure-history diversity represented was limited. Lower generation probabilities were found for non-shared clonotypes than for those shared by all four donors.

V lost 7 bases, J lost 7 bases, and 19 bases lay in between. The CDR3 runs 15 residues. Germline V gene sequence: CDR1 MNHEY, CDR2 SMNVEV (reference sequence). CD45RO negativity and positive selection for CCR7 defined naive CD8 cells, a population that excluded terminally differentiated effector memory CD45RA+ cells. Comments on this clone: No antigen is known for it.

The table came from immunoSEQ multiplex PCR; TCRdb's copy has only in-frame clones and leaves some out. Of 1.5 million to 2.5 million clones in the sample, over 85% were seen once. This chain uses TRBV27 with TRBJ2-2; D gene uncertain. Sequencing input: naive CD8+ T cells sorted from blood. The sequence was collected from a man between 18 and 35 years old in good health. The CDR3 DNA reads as TGTGCCAGCACCTTCGTTGGGGTGAGTAACGGGGAGCTGTTTTTT. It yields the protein CASTFVGVSNGELFF.